The 29 T cell receptor beta chains reported below all come from one sample, sequenced in a study of CXCR3-negative and CXCR3-positive naive CD8 T cells. UMI-labeled 5' RACE TRB cDNA libraries were prepared from the cells. TCRdb processed the 5' RACE reads again and assigns one entry to each CDR3 protein, with no DNA. There are over 100,000 distinct CDR3 sequences in the sample, with 0.29% held by the top ten. The sequenced sample was naive CXCR3- CD8+ T cells from blood. Indicated subset: CD45RO-CCR7+CD27+CD95- naive CD8+ T cells lacking CXCR3 (TNR3-). The receptors stem from a human donor in good health. Some clones in this sample may be carry-over from other donors' samples.

The rearrangement joins TRBV28 to TRBJ2-7; absent DNA, TCRdb's TRBD1 call cannot be checked. This CDR3 has 16 amino acids. Per germline, CDR1 MDHEN and CDR2 SYDVKM. CDR3 loop: CASSLIAGDTAYEQYF.

The rearrangement uses TRBV29-1 and TRBJ1-5; TCRdb's D call, TRBD1, is unchecked because there is no DNA. This CDR3 region has 14 residues. The germline gives CDR1 SQVTM, CDR2 ANQGSEA. CDR3: CSVQTGYGNQPQHF.

The J gene is TRBJ2-7, the V gene TRBV12-3 or TRBV12-4; TCRdb returns TRBD2, unconfirmable since there is no DNA. CDR3 size: 12 residues. Here the CDR3 reads CASNTIAGEQYF.

The chain has TRBV9 and TRBJ2-1; TCRdb names TRBD2, which stays unverified in the absence of DNA. The CDR3 is 16 amino acids. The germline V gene has CDR1 SGDLS and CDR2 YYNGEE. The CDR3 reads CASSVGGSPTYNEQFF.

The chain has TRBV19 and TRBJ1-1. The CDR3 is 12 residues long. CDR1 is LNHDA and CDR2 is SQIVND in the germline V gene (reference sequence). This CDR3 is CASSIGLSEAFF.

The V gene is TRBV29-1, the J gene TRBJ1-4. Germline values: CDR1 SQVTM, CDR2 ANQGSEA. The CDR3 spans 13 residues. The CDR3 here is CSVGRATNEKLFF.

The rearrangement joins TRBV20-1 to TRBJ1-5; without DNA, the TCRdb call of TRBD1 cannot be checked. The CDR3 sequence is 15 residues long. Looked up from germline, CDR1 is DFQATT and CDR2 is SNEGSKA (reference sequence). CDR3 sequence: CSARATGYSNQPQHF.

This sequence joins TRBV14 and TRBJ1-1. The CDR3 covers 16 residues. Per germline, CDR1 SGHDN and CDR2 FVKESK. The chain's CDR3 is CASSQESLGWSTEAFF.

The CDR3: CASSTGLSSYNEQFF. The chain uses TRBV27 and TRBJ2-1; with no DNA, the TCRdb D assignment of TRBD2 cannot be verified. The CDR3 consists of 15 residues. Germline V gene sequence: CDR1 MNHEY, CDR2 SMNVEV (reference sequence).

The chain recombines TRBV29-1 with TRBJ2-1; TCRdb calls TRBD2, which cannot be checked without DNA. There are 14 residues in the CDR3. Germline loops: CDR1 SQVTM, CDR2 ANQGSEA. The CDR3 spells CSVETSGSGSEQFF.

The genes are TRBV20-1 and TRBJ2-1; the TCRdb D gene call, TRBD1, has no DNA to confirm it. The CDR3 sequence is 14 residues long. Germline V lookup: CDR1 DFQATT, CDR2 SNEGSKA (reference sequence). The chain's CDR3 is CSALRRSSYNEHFF.

The chain links TRBV20-1 to TRBJ2-3; TCRdb returns TRBD1, unconfirmable since there is no DNA. The CDR3 runs 17 residues. Germline values: CDR1 DFQATT, CDR2 SNEGSKA (reference sequence). CDR3: CSARVWGPSARTDTQYF.

The gene calls are TRBV7-2 and TRBJ2-7; the D gene TCRdb calls, TRBD1, cannot be checked with no DNA. CDR3 length: 16 residues. Germline CDR1 and CDR2: SGHTA and FQGNSA. This chain's CDR3 is CASSQRRDRVIHEQYF.

J is TRBJ2-7 and V is TRBV29-1. CDR1 and CDR2 from the germline V gene are SQVTM and ANQGSEA. The CDR3 is made up of 13 amino acids. The CDR3 reads CSLYDSSSYEQYF.

The chain combines TRBV12-3 or TRBV12-4 with TRBJ2-3; absent DNA, TCRdb's TRBD1 call cannot be checked. CDR3 length: 16 amino acids. This CDR3 is CASSLDRGKGPDTQYF.

The chain has TRBV2 and TRBJ2-5; TCRdb gives TRBD2 as the D gene, but with no DNA this cannot be confirmed. The CDR3 length is 16 residues. Per the germline V gene, CDR1 is SNHLY and CDR2 is FYNNEI. The CDR3 region is CASSESAGWVIETQYF.

V usage is TRBV12-3 or TRBV12-4 and J usage is TRBJ2-1. The CDR3 contains 12 residues. CDR3 sequence reads: CASSAVWGEQFF.

This chain links TRBV27 with TRBJ2-7; TCRdb selects TRBD2, and the lack of DNA leaves this call unchecked. The V gene's germline CDR1 is MNHEY and CDR2 SMNVEV (reference sequence). The length of the CDR3 is 14 residues. The CDR3 is CASSSLALDYEQYF.

The rearrangement joins TRBV20-1 to TRBJ1-1. CDR1 is DFQATT and CDR2 is SNEGSKA in the germline V gene (reference sequence). The length of the CDR3 is 11 residues. This chain's CDR3 is CSVDSNTEAFF.

This chain links TRBV29-1 with TRBJ2-1; TCRdb reports TRBD2, a call that lacks DNA to check it against. The CDR3 length is 15 residues. Germline V gene sequence: CDR1 SQVTM, CDR2 ANQGSEA. The CDR3 region is CSVEDDSGLAYEQFF.

The rearrangement joins TRBV20-1 to TRBJ2-3; TCRdb proposes TRBD2, but this gene call is untestable without DNA. CDR3 length: 16 residues. Germline V gene sequence: CDR1 DFQATT, CDR2 SNEGSKA (reference sequence). The CDR3 is CSAREFVAGVSDTQYF.

CDR3 sequence: CASSQVQVTNTEAFF. This chain links TRBV4-2 with TRBJ1-1. Germline V gene lookup returns CDR1 LGHNA and CDR2 YNFKEQ. CDR3 size: 15 residues.

The gene calls are TRBV20-1 and TRBJ2-3; as DNA is missing, the TRBD2 call by TCRdb cannot be tested. Per germline, CDR1 DFQATT and CDR2 SNEGSKA (reference sequence). The CDR3 length is 16 residues. CDR3 loop: CSAQPLTSGNTDTQYF.

The V gene is TRBV7-9, the J gene TRBJ2-1; no DNA is available, so the TRBD2 call from TCRdb remains unchecked. CDR1 and CDR2 (germline): SEHNR, FQNEAQ (reference sequence). The CDR3 sequence is 16 residues long. This CDR3 reads CASSLSLAGEGNEQFF.

The chain carries TRBV29-1 and TRBJ2-7; TCRdb's D gene call, TRBD1, goes unchecked for lack of DNA. Germline CDR1 is SQVTM and CDR2 is ANQGSEA. The CDR3 covers 12 residues. The CDR3 loop is CSATGQGGEQYF.

The rearrangement uses TRBV4-1 and TRBJ2-7; TCRdb returns TRBD1, unconfirmable since there is no DNA. Germline CDR1 reads MGHRA; CDR2 reads YSYEKL. This CDR3 is built from 14 residues. The CDR3 is CASSQASGPYEQYF.

The chain joins TRBV28 to TRBJ2-3; TCRdb indicates TRBD1, and absent DNA this call remains unverified. CDR3 size: 16 residues. The germline gives CDR1 MDHEN, CDR2 SYDVKM. CDR3 residues: CASSLPRAGGSDTQYF.

V gene TRBV29-1 combines with J gene TRBJ1-2. Germline V gene data show CDR1 as SQVTM and CDR2 as ANQGSEA. The CDR3 is 11 residues long. The CDR3 reads CSVEGDYGYTF.

The J gene is TRBJ1-4, the V gene TRBV21-1. TRBV21-1 counts as a pseudogene. CDR3 size: 15 residues. This CDR3 is CASRRGPLGSEKLFF.